This T cell receptor beta chain was identified during a study of breast tumors, draining lymph nodes, adjacent tissues. Whole-study results and caveats: Luminal-like breast cancer showed significantly greater tumor-nontumor repertoire similarity than basal-like breast cancer did.

A remark on this clonotype: What it binds is not known.

CDR1 and CDR2 (germline): DFQATT, SNEGSKA (reference sequence). V dropped 8 bases and J dropped 7; count of bases not matched to a gene: 10. The CDR3 runs 13 residues. MiXCR, applied by TCRdb to the multiplex PCR reads, yields one record per CDR3 protein. The data contain about 12,000 distinct CDR3 sequences, around 36% of them singletons. The TCR sequence derives from a female donor with breast cancer. Some clones in this sample may be carry-over from other donors' samples. The chain recombines TRBV20-1 with TRBJ1-2; 10 bases are shared with TRBD1. The sequenced material came from breast tumor tissue. The CDR3 nucleotides are TGCAGTCCTAATCGGGACAGGGGTAGTGGCTACACCTTC. Translating it yields CSPNRDRGSGYTF.